The 16 T cell receptor beta chains below come from one sample, sequenced in a study of OX40 agonist ivuxolimab in advanced cancers. Method: immunoSEQ multiplex PCR; TCRdb's copy keeps in-frame clones and lacks some. This sample yields about 35,000 clones, of which around four fifths are seen a single time; 12% belongs to the top ten. This specimen consisted of CD4+ or CD8+ T cells sorted from blood, obtained in a trial of the OX40 agonist ivuxolimab. These receptors all stem from an adult with an advanced solid tumor such as melanoma, head and neck, liver or kidney cancer.

This clone is a singleton in its sample. The chain couples TRBV5-6 to TRBJ1-1, with D perhaps matching TRBD1 (6 bases). Per the germline V gene, CDR1 is SGHDT and CDR2 is YYEEEE. V lost 0 bases and J 10 bases, leaving 22 bases between the germline ends. The CDR3 contains 16 residues. The CDR3 is CASSLDRDITFAGAFF. The CDR3 nucleotides read TGTGCCAGCAGCTTGGATCGGGACATCACCTTCGCCGGAGCTTTCTTT.

The gene calls are TRBV27 and TRBJ2-7; TRBD2 aligns across 10 bases. With 5 bases clipped from V and 0 bases from J, the junction kept 4 bases outside the gene matches. The length of the CDR3 is 15 residues. Germline V lookup: CDR1 MNHEY, CDR2 SMNVEV (reference sequence). In DNA, the CDR3 is TGTGCCAGCAGTAGTAGCGGGGGGACCTCCTACGAGCAGTACTTC. The encoded protein is CASSSSGGTSYEQYF.

The chain uses TRBV4-2 and TRBJ2-1; no reliable D call. Germline lookup yields CDR1 LGHNA and CDR2 YNFKEQ. The CDR3 totals 13 residues. Trimming took off 0 bases at V and 8 bases at J, with 8 bases between the two ends. As DNA, the CDR3 is TGTGCCAGCAGCCAAGAAGCGCTGGATGAGCAGTTCTTC. Amino acids: CASSQEALDEQFF.

The J gene is TRBJ1-4, the V gene TRBV14; 10 nucleotides align to TRBD1. V gave up 4 bases and J gave up 8 bases; unmatched junction bases: 7. Per the germline V gene, CDR1 is SGHDN and CDR2 is FVKESK. CDR3 size: 15 residues. CDR3 in amino acids: CASSRRQGAREKLFF. DNA of the CDR3: TGTGCCAGCAGCCGGCGACAGGGGGCGAGGGAAAAACTGTTTTTT.

This rearrangement joins TRBV30 to TRBJ2-1, with 10 bases matching TRBD2. CDR3 length equals 14 residues. V lost 4 bases and J lost 6; bases outside the gene matches: 6. Germline V gene sequence: CDR1 GTSNPN, CDR2 SVGIG (reference sequence). The DNA of the CDR3 is TGTGCCTGGATTCCTAGCGGGAGCGCCAATGAGCAGTTCTTC. Its protein product is CAWIPSGSANEQFF. Combining the CDR3 with reference TRBV30 and TRBJ2-1 gives the whole variable domain SQTIHQWPATLVQPVGSPLSLECTVEGTSNPNLYWYRQAAGRGLQLLFYSVGIGQISSEVPQNLSASRPQDRQFILSSKKLLLSDSGFYLCAWIPSGSANEQFFGPGTRLTVL.

This chain uses TRBV4-1 with TRBJ1-1, with D uncertain. V was shortened by 1 base and J by 2 bases, with 11 bases between the two germline ends. Germline CDR1 and CDR2: MGHRA and YSYEKL. This CDR3 contains 15 residues. The CDR3 nucleotides read TGCGCCAGCAGCCAAGTCGCTAGGGAAAACACTGAAGCTTTCTTT. It codes for CASSQVARENTEAFF.

The V and J genes are TRBV5-6 and TRBJ1-2, with TRBD1 as a possible D gene (5 bases). The germline CDR1 and CDR2 sequences are SGHDT and YYEEEE. The V gene lost 4 bases and the J gene lost 5 bases, with 12 bases spanning the gap. The CDR3 is 13 amino acids. The CDR3 region is CASSPPGGYGYTF. In DNA, the CDR3 is TGTGCCAGCAGCCCGCCCGGGGGGTATGGCTACACCTTC. The full variable domain, in which reference TRBV5-6 and TRBJ1-2 provide the parts outside the CDR3, is DAGVTQSPTHLIKTRGQQVTLRCSPKSGHDTVSWYQQALGQGPQFIFQYYEEEERQRGNFPDRFSGHQFPNYSSELNVNALLLGDSALYLCASSPPGGYGYTFGSGTRLTVV.

The gene calls are TRBV4-3 and TRBJ2-1; D is ambiguous. The germline V gene has CDR1 LGHNA and CDR2 YSLEER. The V gene lost 1 base and the J gene lost 1 base, with 8 bases spanning the gap. This CDR3 has 15 amino acids. The CDR3 spells CASSQVVGSYNEQFF. CDR3 DNA sequence: TGCGCCAGCAGCCAAGTTGTTGGTTCCTACAATGAGCAGTTCTTC.

The table lists this clone with a few counts. V is TRBV4-3 and J is TRBJ1-2; D unclear. In germline, CDR1 is LGHNA, CDR2 YSLEER. Trimming took 0 bases from V and 4 from J, leaving 9 bases between them. This CDR3 region has 14 residues. CDR3 sequence reads: CASSQDPVSYGYTF. The CDR3, as DNA: TGCGCCAGCAGCCAAGACCCCGTTAGCTATGGCTACACCTTC.

Remarks on this clone: A read error may produce the germline difference seen at one junction end. The chain is built from TRBV7-7 and TRBJ2-2; D could derive from TRBD1 or TRBD2 (5 bases each). The CDR3 has 17 amino acids. Germline V CDR1 and CDR2: SSHAT, FNYEAQ (reference sequence). In DNA, the CDR3 is TGTGCTAGCAGCTTAAATAGGGACGGCGTGGACACCGGGGAGCTGTTTTTT. It codes for CASSLNRDGVDTGELFF.

The CDR3 region is CASSLTSRGRGTNTGELFF. DNA of the CDR3: TGTGCCAGCAGCTTAACCTCCCGCGGCAGGGGGACCAACACCGGGGAGCTGTTTTTT. The chain recombines TRBV7-3 with TRBJ2-2; 7 nucleotides align to TRBD1. The CDR3 has 19 residues. The V segment lost 0 bases and the J segment 2 bases; nucleotides outside the gene matches: 12. CDR1 is SGHTA, CDR2 FQGTGA, per germline.

The V gene is TRBV4-1, the J gene TRBJ1-2; TRBD1 matches 9 bases. Germline CDR1 MGHRA, CDR2 YSYEKL. Trimming cost V 2 bases and J 4 bases; bases outside gene matches: 2. The CDR3 contains 14 residues. CDR3 loop: CASSQTGQGYGYTF. The CDR3 DNA reads as TGCGCCAGCAGCCAAACGGGACAGGGCTATGGCTACACCTTC.

This clone was recorded only once. The chain has TRBV9 and TRBJ2-5, with 9 bases matching TRBD2. From germline, CDR1 is SGDLS and CDR2 YYNGEE. V was clipped by 2 bases and J by 3 bases; unmatched bases: 8. CDR3 length: 16 amino acids. In nucleotides, the CDR3 is TGTGCCAGCAGCGTTCTCGGTCGACTAGCGGAAGAGACCCAGTACTTC. The encoded protein is CASSVLGRLAEETQYF.

The chain links TRBV7-9 to TRBJ2-2; 7 positions agree with TRBD2. The junction had 5 bases not matched to a gene; V was cut back by 4 bases and J by 6 bases. This CDR3 is 14 amino acids long. The germline gives CDR1 SEHNR, CDR2 FQNEAQ (reference sequence). The CDR3 sequence is CASSSKRGPGELFF. The CDR3 bases are TGTGCCAGCAGCTCAAAGCGGGGTCCCGGGGAGCTGTTTTTT.

This clone was counted once. The junction does not match germline at one end; this may be a read error. The chain has TRBV29-1 and TRBJ2-3; D may be TRBD1 (6 bases). Per germline, CDR1 SQVTM and CDR2 ANQGSEA. The CDR3 is 12 amino acids. CDR3 sequence: CSVEDRTDPQYF. The DNA for the CDR3 is TGCAGCGTTGAAGATAGGACAGATCCGCAGTATTTT.

The rearrangement links TRBV9 to TRBJ2-2; 8 positions match TRBD1. V shed 0 bases and J 7 bases; nucleotides not matched to a gene: 5. Germline CDR1 SGDLS, CDR2 YYNGEE. The CDR3 has 15 residues. The CDR3 nucleotides are TGTGCCAGCAGCGTAGAGACAGGGGTTGACGGGGAGCTGTTTTTT. It specifies CASSVETGVDGELFF.